This T cell receptor beta chain came from a study of T-cell reconstitution after alpha-beta-depleted transplantation in children. TCRbeta library construction was performed incorporating unique molecular identifiers. TCRdb re-derived calls from the PCR reads in MiXCR, one entry per CDR3 protein. This table holds approximately 210,000 distinct CDR3 sequences, approximately 14% found once. This clonotype was counted at least ten times. This specimen consisted of PBMCs from the stem cell graft donor, obtained from the stem cell graft. The sequence was collected from a human donor who donated a stem cell graft to a child with acute lymphoblastic leukemia.

The CDR3 reads CASTMGQGTWNEQFF. DNA of the CDR3: TGTGCCAGCACCATGGGACAGGGGACTTGGAATGAGCAGTTCTTC. This rearrangement joins TRBV11-2 to TRBJ2-1; 10 bases are a match to TRBD1. Trimming cost V 7 bases and J 7 bases; bases outside gene matches: 10. The CDR3 is 15 residues long. Looked up from germline, CDR1 is SGHAT and CDR2 is FQNNGV.